This T cell receptor beta chain stems from a study of shared clonotypes between healthy human individuals. Study conclusions and caveats: The study found about 5% of naive CD4 clonotypes shared across a handful of donors. Collection of samples was limited to blood; tissue repertoires likely differ.

The repertoire was sequenced with immunoSEQ multiplex PCR; TCRdb's copy has only in-frame clones and lacks some. This table holds 800,000 to 1,200,000 clones, around 78% found once. The donors were all Caucasian adults (living in Nashville, Tennessee). With respect to this clone: The target antigen is unknown.

The sample consisted of memory CD4+ T cells from PBMCs. This sample's subset: CD45RA-negative fraction. The receptor was derived from a man between 18 and 35 years old in good health. Some clones in this sample may be carry-over from other donors' samples.

The CDR3 coding sequence is TGTGCCAGCAGTTTAAGGGACGGGTTGATCGAGCAGTACTTC. This gives the protein CASSLRDGLIEQYF. The chain recombines TRBV27 with TRBJ2-7; D may be TRBD1 or TRBD2 (5 bases each). The germline V and J ends were trimmed by 2 bases and 6 bases, with 14 bases remaining between them. Germline-derived CDR1 and CDR2 are MNHEY and SMNVEV (reference sequence). The length of the CDR3 is 14 residues.